The 2 T cell receptor beta chains given below trace back to one sample, sequenced in a study of shared clonotypes between healthy human individuals. Data came from immunoSEQ multiplex PCR; TCRdb stores just in-frame clones and leaves some out. The table shows about 2.4 million clones, with more than 80% occurring only once. Sequencing was done on a sample of naive CD4+ T cells sorted from blood. Subset specified: CD45RA+ positively selected. The receptors were gathered from a young man in good health.

V and J are TRBV7-9 and TRBJ2-7; D gene unclear. Trimming removed 4 bases at V and 3 bases at J, with 19 bases between. The CDR3 runs 16 residues. From germline, CDR1 is SEHNR and CDR2 FQNEAQ (reference sequence). CDR3 loop: CASSSLLGPANYEQYF. DNA for the CDR3: TGTGCCAGCAGCTCCTTGCTGGGTCCGGCTAACTACGAGCAGTACTTC.

V is TRBV2 and J is TRBJ2-7; 8 bases are a match to TRBD1. CDR1 and CDR2 from the germline V gene are SNHLY and FYNNEI. The CDR3 is made up of 14 amino acids. J gave up 7 bases and V 6 bases, and 11 bases lay outside the gene matches. The CDR3 here is CASRPGTGLGEQYF. CDR3 DNA: TGTGCCAGCAGACCCGGGACAGGCCTGGGAGAGCAGTACTTC.